This TCR beta chain was observed in a study of T cell responses to AZD1222 COVID-19 vaccine. The CDR3 extends over 14 amino acids. V gave up 0 bases and J gave up 7 bases; unmatched junction bases: 6. Germline CDR1 is SGHRS and CDR2 is YFSETQ. With respect to this clone: Its specificity is unknown.

Broader study findings: Spike was spanned by vaccine-associated CD4 TCRs, which were dominant at 160-218 and 743-854.

The method was immunoSEQ multiplex PCR; TCRdb's version includes in-frame clones alone and lacks a portion of them. The sample records more than 85,000 clones, roughly 89% being singletons. The rearrangement uses TRBV5-1 and TRBJ1-2, with 7 nucleotides matching TRBD1. Sequenced here: peripheral blood, sampled 28 days after the second AZD1222 dose. This clonotype originated in an adult who received the AZD1222 COVID-19 vaccine. CDR3 DNA sequence: TGCGCCAGCAGCTTGGGGAACAGGGGAGGTGGCTACACCTTC. Translating it yields CASSLGNRGGGYTF.